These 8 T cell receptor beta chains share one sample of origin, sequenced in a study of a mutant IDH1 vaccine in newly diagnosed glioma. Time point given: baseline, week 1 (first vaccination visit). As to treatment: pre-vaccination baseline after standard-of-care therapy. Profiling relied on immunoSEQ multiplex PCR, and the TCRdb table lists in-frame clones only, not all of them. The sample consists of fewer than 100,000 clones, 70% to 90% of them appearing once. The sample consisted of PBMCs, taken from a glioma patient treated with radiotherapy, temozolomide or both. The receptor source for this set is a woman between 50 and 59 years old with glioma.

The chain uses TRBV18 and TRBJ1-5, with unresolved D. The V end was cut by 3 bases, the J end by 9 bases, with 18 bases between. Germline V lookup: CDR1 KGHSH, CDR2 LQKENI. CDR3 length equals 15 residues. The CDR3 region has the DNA TGTGCCAGCTCACCCCCGGGAGGGTCCGGAAGGCCCCAGCATTTT. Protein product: CASSPPGGSGRPQHF.

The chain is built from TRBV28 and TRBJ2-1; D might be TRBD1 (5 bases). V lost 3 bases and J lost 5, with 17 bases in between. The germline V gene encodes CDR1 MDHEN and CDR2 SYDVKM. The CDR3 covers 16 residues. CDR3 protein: CASSFSRAGINNEQFF. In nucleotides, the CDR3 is TGTGCCAGCAGTTTCAGCAGGGCTGGGATCAACAATGAGCAGTTCTTC.

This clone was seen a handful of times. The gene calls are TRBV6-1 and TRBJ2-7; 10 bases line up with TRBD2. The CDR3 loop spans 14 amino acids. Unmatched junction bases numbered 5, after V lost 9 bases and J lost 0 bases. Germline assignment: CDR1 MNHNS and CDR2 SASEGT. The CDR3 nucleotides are TGTGCCAGTATCCTAGCGGGAGTCTCCTACGAGCAGTACTTC. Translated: CASILAGVSYEQYF.

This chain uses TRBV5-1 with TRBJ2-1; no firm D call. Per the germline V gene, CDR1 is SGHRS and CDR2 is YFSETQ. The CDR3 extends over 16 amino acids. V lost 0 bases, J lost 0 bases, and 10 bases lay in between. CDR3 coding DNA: TGCGCCAGCAGCTTGGATCCGGGCCGCTCCTACAATGAGCAGTTCTTC. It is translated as CASSLDPGRSYNEQFF.

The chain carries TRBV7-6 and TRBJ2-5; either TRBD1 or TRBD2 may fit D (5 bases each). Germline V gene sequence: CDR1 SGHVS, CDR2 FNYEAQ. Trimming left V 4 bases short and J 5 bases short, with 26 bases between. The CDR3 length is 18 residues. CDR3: CASSYRSGLRNEGETQYF. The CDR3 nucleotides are TGTGCCAGCAGCTACAGATCGGGCCTTAGGAACGAGGGGGAGACCCAGTACTTC.

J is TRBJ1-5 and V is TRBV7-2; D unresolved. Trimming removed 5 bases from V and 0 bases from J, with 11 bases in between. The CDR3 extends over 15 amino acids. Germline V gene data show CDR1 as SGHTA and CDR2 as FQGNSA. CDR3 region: CASSHDGYSNQPQHF. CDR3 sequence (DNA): TGTGCCAGCAGCCACGACGGATATAGCAATCAGCCCCAGCATTTT.

The CDR3 DNA follows: TGTGCCAGCTCACCACCGAGGGTTACGAGCACTGAAGCTTTCTTT. Translation: CASSPPRVTSTEAFF. The V gene is TRBV18, the J gene TRBJ1-1, with D uncertain. V was clipped by 0 bases and J by 4 bases, with 12 bases between them. The CDR3 length is 15 residues. Germline V lookup: CDR1 KGHSH, CDR2 LQKENI.

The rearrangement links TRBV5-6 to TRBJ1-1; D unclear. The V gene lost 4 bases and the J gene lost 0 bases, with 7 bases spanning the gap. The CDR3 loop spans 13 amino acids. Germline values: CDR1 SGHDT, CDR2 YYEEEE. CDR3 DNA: TGTGCCAGCAGCCTCGATTTGAACACTGAAGCTTTCTTT. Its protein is CASSLDLNTEAFF. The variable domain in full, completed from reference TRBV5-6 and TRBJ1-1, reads DAGVTQSPTHLIKTRGQQVTLRCSPKSGHDTVSWYQQALGQGPQFIFQYYEEEERQRGNFPDRFSGHQFPNYSSELNVNALLLGDSALYLCASSLDLNTEAFFGQGTRLTVV.